The following is a TCR beta chain sequence with its context. Its target is not known. These data are taken from a study of T cells in localized non-small cell lung cancer. Study-wide findings and caveats: In adjacent lung, a median roughly 60 of the top 100 tumor clones were found.

Only in-frame clones appear in the TCRdb table, and some are missing; sequencing was by immunoSEQ multiplex PCR. In the table there are approximately 43,000 clones, 70% to 90% of which are singletons. The CDR3 totals 12 residues. The germline V gene has CDR1 SGHVS and CDR2 FNYEAQ. Trimming at V came to 8 bases and at J to 8 bases, leaving 7 bases not matched to a gene. The TCR was taken from a woman aged 18 to 55 with stage III lung adenocarcinoma. The chain has TRBV7-6 and TRBJ2-3; 7 bases are shared with TRBD2. This specimen was peripheral blood, taken before any cancer treatment. The CDR3 coding sequence is TGTGCCAGCGGGGGAACGGGAGGTACGCAGTATTTT. Translation gives CASGGTGGTQYF.